This TCR beta chain is from a study of blood T cell repertoires in COVID-19. Study as a whole: Material from acute and convalescent COVID-19 was sourced from the United States, Italy and Spain. In each case, the material was cDNA or gDNA derived from T cells, B-cell-depleted T cells, or PBMCs.

V dropped 0 bases and J dropped 9; count of bases not matched to a gene: 3. Germline V gene lookup returns CDR1 GTSNPN and CDR2 SVGIG (reference sequence). The CDR3 has 14 amino acids. Data came from immunoSEQ multiplex PCR; TCRdb stores just in-frame clones and leaves some out. Here the sample spans over 250,000 clones, around 87% being singletons. Source material: peripheral blood. The receptor comes from a woman in her fifties or sixties with acute or convalescent COVID-19. J is TRBJ1-6 and V is TRBV30; TRBD1 aligns across 9 bases. The CDR3 spells CAWSVQGASSPLHF. For the CDR3, the DNA is TGTGCCTGGAGTGTACAGGGGGCAAGTTCACCCCTCCACTTT.